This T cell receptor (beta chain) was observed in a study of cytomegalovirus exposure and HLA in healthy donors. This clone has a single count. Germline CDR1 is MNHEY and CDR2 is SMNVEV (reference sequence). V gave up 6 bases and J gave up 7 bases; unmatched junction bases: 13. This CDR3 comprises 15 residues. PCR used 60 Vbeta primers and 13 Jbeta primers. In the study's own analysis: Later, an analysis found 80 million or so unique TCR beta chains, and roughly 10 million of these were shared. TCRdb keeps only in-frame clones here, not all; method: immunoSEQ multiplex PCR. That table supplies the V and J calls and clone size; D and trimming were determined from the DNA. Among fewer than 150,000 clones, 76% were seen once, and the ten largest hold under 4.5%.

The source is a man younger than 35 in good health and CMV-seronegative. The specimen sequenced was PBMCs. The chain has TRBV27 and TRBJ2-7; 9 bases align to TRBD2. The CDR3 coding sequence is TGTGCCAGCAGCCCCGTGGCTAGCGGGATGGGGGAGCAGTACTTC. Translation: CASSPVASGMGEQYF.